The 3 T cell receptor beta chains in this list originate from one sample, sequenced in a study of blood T cell repertoires in COVID-19. Using immunoSEQ multiplex PCR, the repertoire was profiled, and TCRdb retains in-frame clones only, with some absent. Here the sample spans roughly 160,000 clones, just under 85% being singletons. Sequencing input: peripheral blood. The source of these receptors is a woman over 75 with COVID-19, enrolled during active disease.

The chain carries TRBV6-2 or TRBV6-3 and TRBJ2-5; D may be TRBD2 (7 bases). Germline values: CDR1 MNHEY, CDR2 SVGEGT. V was trimmed by 6 bases and J by 5 bases, leaving 25 bases between them. This CDR3 is 17 amino acids long. DNA of the CDR3: TGTGCCAGCAGCTTCGCCGGGGGGCCAGGACATTGGGAGACCCAGTACTTC. Amino acid sequence: CASSFAGGPGHWETQYF.

The chain has TRBV5-1 and TRBJ2-3; 10 bases are shared with TRBD2. The ends lost 0 bases at V and 6 bases at J; junction bases unmatched: 10. CDR1 and CDR2 from the germline V gene are SGHRS and YFSETQ. This CDR3 spans 17 amino acids. The CDR3 sequence: CASSLGLAGELADTQYF. In nucleotides, the CDR3 is TGCGCCAGCAGCTTGGGTCTAGCGGGAGAGCTTGCCGATACGCAGTATTTT.

The J gene is TRBJ1-1, the V gene TRBV2; possible D gene TRBD1, 6 bases. The CDR3 extends over 15 amino acids. The germline CDR1 and CDR2 sequences are SNHLY and FYNNEI. The V and J ends lost 0 bases and 4 bases respectively, with 12 bases between them. CDR3 coding DNA: TGTGCCAGCAGTGAAGCGGCAGGGGTGGGCACTGAAGCTTTCTTT. Its protein product is CASSEAAGVGTEAFF. Based on the CDR3 plus reference TRBV2 and TRBJ1-1, the full variable domain is EPEVTQTPSHQVTQMGQEVILRCVPISNHLYFYWYRQILGQKVEFLVSFYNNEISEKSEIFDDQFSVERPDGSNFTLKIRSTKLEDSAMYFCASSEAAGVGTEAFFGQGTRLTVV.